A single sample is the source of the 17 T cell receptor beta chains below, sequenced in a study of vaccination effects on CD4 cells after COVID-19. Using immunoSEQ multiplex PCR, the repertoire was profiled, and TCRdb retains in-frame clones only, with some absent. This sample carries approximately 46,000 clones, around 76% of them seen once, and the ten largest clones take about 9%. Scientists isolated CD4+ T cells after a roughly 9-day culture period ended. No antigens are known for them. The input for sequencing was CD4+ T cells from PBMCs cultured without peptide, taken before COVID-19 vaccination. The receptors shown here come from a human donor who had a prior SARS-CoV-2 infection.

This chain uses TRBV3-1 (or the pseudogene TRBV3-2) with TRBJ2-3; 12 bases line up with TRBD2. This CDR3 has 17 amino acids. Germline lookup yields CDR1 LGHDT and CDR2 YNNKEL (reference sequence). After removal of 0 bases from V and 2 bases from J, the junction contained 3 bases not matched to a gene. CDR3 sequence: CASSQELAGGLTDTQYF. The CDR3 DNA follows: TGTGCCAGCAGCCAAGAACTAGCGGGGGGTCTCACAGATACGCAGTATTTT.

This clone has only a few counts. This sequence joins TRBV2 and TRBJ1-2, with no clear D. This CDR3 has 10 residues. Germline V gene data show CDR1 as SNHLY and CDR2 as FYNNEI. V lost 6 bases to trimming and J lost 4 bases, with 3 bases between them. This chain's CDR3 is CASRLYGYTF. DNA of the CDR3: TGTGCCAGCAGGCTCTATGGCTACACCTTC. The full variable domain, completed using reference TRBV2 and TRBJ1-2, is EPEVTQTPSHQVTQMGQEVILRCVPISNHLYFYWYRQILGQKVEFLVSFYNNEISEKSEIFDDQFSVERPDGSNFTLKIRSTKLEDSAMYFCASRLYGYTFGSGTRLTVV.

The CDR3 nucleotides are TGTGCCAGCAGCTTAGGCAATGAGCAGTTCTTC. Its protein is CASSLGNEQFF. V and J are TRBV7-3 and TRBJ2-1; D unresolved. This CDR3 comprises 11 residues. V lost 2 bases and J 6 bases, leaving 2 bases between the germline ends. Germline CDR1 SGHTA, CDR2 FQGTGA.

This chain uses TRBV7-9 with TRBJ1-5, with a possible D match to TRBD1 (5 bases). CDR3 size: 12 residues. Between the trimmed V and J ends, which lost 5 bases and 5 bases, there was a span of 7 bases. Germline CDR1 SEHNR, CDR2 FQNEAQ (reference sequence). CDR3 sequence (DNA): TGTGCCAGCAGCGAGGGGTATCAGCCCCAGCATTTT. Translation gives CASSEGYQPQHF.

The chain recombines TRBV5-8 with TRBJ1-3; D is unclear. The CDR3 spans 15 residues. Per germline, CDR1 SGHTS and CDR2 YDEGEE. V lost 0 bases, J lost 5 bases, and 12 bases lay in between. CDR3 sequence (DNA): TGTGCCAGCAGCTTGGATGGGTTAACTCGAAACACCATATATTTT. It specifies CASSLDGLTRNTIYF.

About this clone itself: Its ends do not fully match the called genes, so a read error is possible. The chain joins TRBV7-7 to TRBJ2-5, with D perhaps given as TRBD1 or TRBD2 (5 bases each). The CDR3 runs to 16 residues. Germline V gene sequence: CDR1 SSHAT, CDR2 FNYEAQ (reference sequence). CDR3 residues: CASSPRAGRPGETQYF. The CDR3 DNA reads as TGTGCTAGCAGCCCTCGGGCAGGGAGACCAGGAGAGACCCAGTACTTC.

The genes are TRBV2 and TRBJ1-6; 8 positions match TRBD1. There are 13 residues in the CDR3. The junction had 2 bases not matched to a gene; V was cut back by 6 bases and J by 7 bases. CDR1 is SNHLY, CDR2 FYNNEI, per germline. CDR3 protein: CASSGDRNSPLHF. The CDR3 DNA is TGTGCCAGCAGCGGGGACAGGAATTCACCCCTCCACTTT. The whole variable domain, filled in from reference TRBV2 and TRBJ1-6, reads EPEVTQTPSHQVTQMGQEVILRCVPISNHLYFYWYRQILGQKVEFLVSFYNNEISEKSEIFDDQFSVERPDGSNFTLKIRSTKLEDSAMYFCASSGDRNSPLHFGNGTRLTVT.

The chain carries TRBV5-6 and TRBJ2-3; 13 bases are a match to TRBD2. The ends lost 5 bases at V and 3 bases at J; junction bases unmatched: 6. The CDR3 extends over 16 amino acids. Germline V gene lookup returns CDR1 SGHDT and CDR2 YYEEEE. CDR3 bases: TGTGCCAGCAGTCCGGGACTAGCGGGGTTTACAGATACGCAGTATTTT. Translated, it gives CASSPGLAGFTDTQYF.

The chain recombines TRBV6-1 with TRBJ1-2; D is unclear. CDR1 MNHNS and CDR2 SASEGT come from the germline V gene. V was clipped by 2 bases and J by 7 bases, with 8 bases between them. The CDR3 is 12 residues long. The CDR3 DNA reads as TGTGCCAGCAGTGAATTGTGGGGTGGCTACACCTTC. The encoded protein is CASSELWGGYTF.

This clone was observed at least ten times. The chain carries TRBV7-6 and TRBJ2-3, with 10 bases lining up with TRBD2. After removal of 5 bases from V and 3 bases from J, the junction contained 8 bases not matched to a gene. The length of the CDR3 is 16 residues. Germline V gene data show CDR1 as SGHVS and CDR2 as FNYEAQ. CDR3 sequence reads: CASSRALAGATDTQYF. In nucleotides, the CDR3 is TGTGCCAGCAGCCGGGCCCTAGCGGGGGCGACAGATACGCAGTATTTT.

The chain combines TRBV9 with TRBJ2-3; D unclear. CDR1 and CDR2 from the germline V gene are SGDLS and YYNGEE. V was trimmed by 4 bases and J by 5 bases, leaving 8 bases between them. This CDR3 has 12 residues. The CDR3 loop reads CASSLQQDTQYF. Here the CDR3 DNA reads TGTGCCAGCAGCCTCCAGCAAGATACGCAGTATTTT.

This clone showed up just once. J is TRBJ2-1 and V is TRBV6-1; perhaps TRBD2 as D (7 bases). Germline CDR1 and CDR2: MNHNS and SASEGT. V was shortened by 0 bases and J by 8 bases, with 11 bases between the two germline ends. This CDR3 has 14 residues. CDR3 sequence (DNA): TGTGCCAGCAGTGAAGCGGGAGGGGGGGATGAGCAGTTCTTC. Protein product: CASSEAGGGDEQFF.

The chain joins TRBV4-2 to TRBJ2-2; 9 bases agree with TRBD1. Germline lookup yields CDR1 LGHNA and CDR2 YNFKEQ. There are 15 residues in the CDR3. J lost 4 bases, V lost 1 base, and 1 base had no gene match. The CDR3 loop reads CASSQGDRVTGELFF. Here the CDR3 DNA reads TGTGCCAGCAGCCAAGGGGACAGGGTCACCGGGGAGCTGTTTTTT.

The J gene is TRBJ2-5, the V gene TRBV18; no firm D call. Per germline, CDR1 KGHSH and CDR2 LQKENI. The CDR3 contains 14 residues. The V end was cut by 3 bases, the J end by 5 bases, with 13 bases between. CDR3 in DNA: TGTGCCAGCTCACCGACGCACGCGAGCGAGACCCAGTACTTC. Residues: CASSPTHASETQYF.

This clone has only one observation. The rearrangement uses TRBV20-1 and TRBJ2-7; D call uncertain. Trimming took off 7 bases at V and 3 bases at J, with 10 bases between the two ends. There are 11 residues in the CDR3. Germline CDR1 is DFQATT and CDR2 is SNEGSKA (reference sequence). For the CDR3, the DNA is TGCAGTGGGACCCAGAACTACGAGCAGTACTTC. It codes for CSGTQNYEQYF.

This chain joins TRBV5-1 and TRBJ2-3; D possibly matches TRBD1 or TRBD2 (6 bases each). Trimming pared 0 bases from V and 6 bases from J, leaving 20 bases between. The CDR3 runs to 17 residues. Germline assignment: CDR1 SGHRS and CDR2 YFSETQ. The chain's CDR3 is CASSLAGGHQAGDTQYF. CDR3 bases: TGCGCCAGCAGCTTGGCCGGGGGACACCAGGCGGGGGATACGCAGTATTTT.

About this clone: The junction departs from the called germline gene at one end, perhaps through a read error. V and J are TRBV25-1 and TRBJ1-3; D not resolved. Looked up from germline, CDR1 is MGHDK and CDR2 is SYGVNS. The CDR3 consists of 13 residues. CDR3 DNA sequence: TGTGCCAGTAAAACCTTCTCTGGAAACGCCATATATTTT. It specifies CASKTFSGNAIYF.